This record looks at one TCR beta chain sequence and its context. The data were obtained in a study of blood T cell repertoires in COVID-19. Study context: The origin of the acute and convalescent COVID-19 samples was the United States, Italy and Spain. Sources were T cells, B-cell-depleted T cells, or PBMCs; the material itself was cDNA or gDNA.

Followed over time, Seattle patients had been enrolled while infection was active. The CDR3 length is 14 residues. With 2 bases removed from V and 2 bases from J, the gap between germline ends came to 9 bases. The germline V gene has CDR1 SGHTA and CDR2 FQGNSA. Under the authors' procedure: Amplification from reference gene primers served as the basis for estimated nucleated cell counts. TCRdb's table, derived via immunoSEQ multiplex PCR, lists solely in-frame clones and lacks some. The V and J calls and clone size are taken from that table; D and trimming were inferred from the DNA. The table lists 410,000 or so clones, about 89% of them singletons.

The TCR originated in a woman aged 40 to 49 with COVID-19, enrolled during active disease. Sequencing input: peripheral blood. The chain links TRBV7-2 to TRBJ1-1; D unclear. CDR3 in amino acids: CASSLYRPNTEAFF. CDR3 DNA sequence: TGTGCCAGCAGCTTATACAGACCCAACACTGAAGCTTTCTTT.